What follows are 32 T cell receptor beta chains derived from one specimen sequenced in a study of control samples from healthy donors and cancer patients. Repertoires were generated with immunoSEQ multiplex PCR, while TCRdb's copy carries only in-frame clones and drops some. The table lists under 100,000 clones, roughly nine tenths of them singletons. Sequencing was done on a sample of PBMCs. Receptor source: a woman aged 45-65 years with colorectal cancer.

The V call is TRBV7-8, the J call TRBJ2-3, with a possible D match to TRBD1 (6 bases). CDR1 and CDR2 from the germline V gene are SGHVS and FQNEAQ. The CDR3 has 19 residues. The V gene lost 3 bases and the J gene lost 1 base, with 23 bases spanning the gap. In DNA form, the CDR3 reads TGTGCCAGCAGCTTCCCCCTGGGGGACATCCTAGACGGCACAGATACGCAGTATTTT. Residues: CASSFPLGDILDGTDTQYF.

The chain carries TRBV29-1 and TRBJ2-5, with D possibly matching TRBD1 (5 bases). This CDR3 has 12 residues. The germline V and J ends were trimmed by 8 bases and 7 bases, with 17 bases remaining between them. Germline CDR1 and CDR2: SQVTM and ANQGSEA. The CDR3 loop reads CSMEGVQVTQYF. CDR3 in DNA: TGCAGCATGGAAGGGGTGCAGGTGACCCAGTACTTC.

There are a few counts of this clone. The chain joins TRBV3-1 (or the pseudogene TRBV3-2) to TRBJ1-2; D not resolved. Germline V lookup: CDR1 LGHDT, CDR2 YNNKEL (reference sequence). There are 12 residues in the CDR3. The V and J ends lost 4 bases and 8 bases respectively, with 11 bases between them. CDR3 amino acids: CASSLRAGGYTF. In nucleotides, the CDR3 is TGTGCCAGCAGCCTCAGAGCGGGGGGCTACACCTTC.

The gene calls are TRBV12-3 or TRBV12-4 and TRBJ2-2; D remains unclear. This CDR3 is 13 amino acids long. The V and J ends lost 6 bases and 8 bases respectively, with 13 bases between them. The CDR3 reads CASSLVFVGELFF. Here the CDR3 DNA reads TGTGCCAGCAGCCTGGTTTTTGTGGGGGAGCTGTTTTTT.

The genes are TRBV7-2 and TRBJ2-3, with D uncertain. Trimming shortened V by 0 bases and J by 1 base, and 5 bases separated the two germline ends. Germline V CDR1 and CDR2: SGHTA, FQGNSA. The CDR3 consists of 14 residues. CDR3 sequence: CASSLARGTDTQYF. The DNA of the CDR3 is TGTGCCAGCAGCTTAGCGCGAGGCACAGATACGCAGTATTTT.

This clone is a singleton in its sample. This rearrangement joins TRBV30 to TRBJ2-1; the D gene is possibly TRBD2 (6 bases). Germline CDR1 reads GTSNPN; CDR2 reads SVGIG (reference sequence). Trimming pared 7 bases from V and 8 bases from J, leaving 12 bases between. CDR3 length: 11 residues. CDR3 sequence reads: CAFTRRDEQFF. CDR3 in DNA: TGTGCCTTTACTCGGAGGGATGAGCAGTTCTTC.

This chain uses TRBV6-2 or TRBV6-3 with TRBJ1-2, with D possibly matching TRBD1 (5 bases). The CDR3 totals 13 residues. V was cut by 2 bases and J by 10 bases, with 14 bases left in between. Germline V CDR1 and CDR2: MNHEY, SVGEGT. The chain's CDR3 is CASSYAGRQTYTF. In DNA form, the CDR3 reads TGTGCCAGCAGTTACGCGGGAAGACAGACCTACACCTTC.

This rearrangement joins TRBV5-5 to TRBJ1-5; D ambiguous. Germline CDR1 reads SGHKS; CDR2 reads YYEKEE (reference sequence). V was cut by 4 bases and J by 3 bases, with 14 bases left in between. The CDR3 consists of 15 residues. This CDR3 is CASSVGRNPNQPQHF. CDR3 bases: TGTGCCAGCAGCGTCGGCCGAAACCCCAATCAGCCCCAGCATTTT.

The gene calls are TRBV2 and TRBJ2-3; no reliable D call. Germline CDR1 SNHLY, CDR2 FYNNEI. This CDR3 contains 10 residues. The ends were cut back, 4 bases at V and 9 bases at J, with 5 bases in the middle. CDR3 residues: CASSGYTQYF. Here the CDR3 DNA reads TGTGCCAGCAGTGGTTACACGCAGTATTTT. The entire variable domain, with the rest obtained from reference TRBV2 and TRBJ2-3, is as follows: EPEVTQTPSHQVTQMGQEVILRCVPISNHLYFYWYRQILGQKVEFLVSFYNNEISEKSEIFDDQFSVERPDGSNFTLKIRSTKLEDSAMYFCASSGYTQYFGPGTRLTVL.

This chain joins TRBV15 and TRBJ2-4; 7 nucleotides line up with TRBD1. V shed 4 bases and J 4 bases; nucleotides not matched to a gene: 7. In germline, CDR1 is LNHNV, CDR2 YYDKDF (reference sequence). There are 15 residues in the CDR3. The CDR3 region has the DNA TGTGCCACCAGCACCAGCCGGGACAGTAAAAACATTCAGTACTTC. It codes for CATSTSRDSKNIQYF.

CDR3 loop: CASRQSNQPQHF. CDR3 nucleotide sequence: TGTGCCAGCAGACAGAGCAATCAGCCCCAGCATTTT. The chain joins TRBV28 to TRBJ1-5; no firm D call. With 6 bases removed from V and 1 base from J, the gap between germline ends came to 4 bases. This CDR3 contains 12 residues. Germline loops: CDR1 MDHEN, CDR2 SYDVKM.

The J gene is TRBJ2-5, the V gene TRBV28, with 9 bases lining up with TRBD1. Germline V gene lookup returns CDR1 MDHEN and CDR2 SYDVKM. This CDR3 region has 16 residues. Trimming removed 4 bases from V and 5 bases from J; junction bases left unmatched: 11. The CDR3 region is CASSYRGTGSQETQYF. The CDR3 DNA follows: TGTGCCAGCAGTTACAGAGGGACAGGGTCCCAGGAGACCCAGTACTTC.

The chain joins TRBV5-1 to TRBJ2-1, with 10 bases fitting TRBD2. From germline, CDR1 is SGHRS and CDR2 YFSETQ. After removal of 4 bases from V and 0 bases from J, the junction contained 10 bases not matched to a gene. This CDR3 comprises 18 residues. DNA of the CDR3: TGCGCCAGCAGCCCCCGGCTAGCGGGGGTGAGCTCCTACAATGAGCAGTTCTTC. It codes for CASSPRLAGVSSYNEQFF.

In regard to this clone: The sample carries other DNA sequences with the same CDR3. This chain's CDR3 is CASSKRRGGATERNEQFF. DNA of the CDR3: TGTGCCAGCAGCAAAAGGAGGGGTGGGGCGACCGAGCGCAATGAGCAGTTCTTC. The chain is built from TRBV21-1 and TRBJ2-1; the table's D call, TRBD2, has no DNA check behind it. TRBV21-1 is marked as a pseudogene. The CDR3 has 18 residues.

V gene TRBV2 combines with J gene TRBJ2-1; 7 nucleotides align to TRBD1. The V and J ends lost 0 bases and 6 bases, in that order; junction bases with no gene match: 8. Germline assignment: CDR1 SNHLY and CDR2 FYNNEI. CDR3 length: 16 residues. The CDR3 loop is CASSEAGPNRGNEQFF. The CDR3 nucleotides read TGTGCCAGCAGTGAAGCGGGACCCAACAGGGGCAATGAGCAGTTCTTC. The full variable domain, in which reference TRBV2 and TRBJ2-1 provide the parts outside the CDR3, is EPEVTQTPSHQVTQMGQEVILRCVPISNHLYFYWYRQILGQKVEFLVSFYNNEISEKSEIFDDQFSVERPDGSNFTLKIRSTKLEDSAMYFCASSEAGPNRGNEQFFGPGTRLTVL.

This chain joins TRBV2 and TRBJ2-5, with 8 bases identical to TRBD2. V dropped 5 bases and J dropped 5; count of bases not matched to a gene: 13. This CDR3 is 16 amino acids long. Germline CDR1 is SNHLY and CDR2 is FYNNEI. The CDR3 loop is CASSTRGGRISETQYF. Written as DNA, the CDR3 is TGTGCCAGCAGTACCCGGGGGGGACGGATCTCTGAGACCCAGTACTTC.

The chain carries TRBV18 and TRBJ2-5; D is uncertain. Trimming took off 0 bases at V and 2 bases at J, with 10 bases between the two ends. The CDR3 is 15 residues long. CDR1 is KGHSH, CDR2 LQKENI, per germline. CDR3 bases: TGTGCCAGCTCACCACCGACACTGCAACAAGAGACCCAGTACTTC. It specifies CASSPPTLQQETQYF.

This clone was counted once. CDR3 protein: CASTPQGSYNSPLHF. CDR3 coding DNA: TGCGCCAGCACACCACAGGGCTCCTATAATTCACCCCTCCACTTT. This rearrangement joins TRBV5-1 to TRBJ1-6; D is perhaps TRBD1 (6 bases). There are 15 residues in the CDR3. V was pared by 6 bases and J by 0 bases, with 10 bases between. Germline V lookup: CDR1 SGHRS, CDR2 YFSETQ.

The chain carries TRBV19 and TRBJ1-2, with TRBD1 as a possible D gene (5 bases). Germline CDR1 reads LNHDA; CDR2 reads SQIVND (reference sequence). The CDR3 is 13 residues long. Trimming took off 7 bases at V and 2 bases at J, with 11 bases between the two ends. The CDR3 loop reads CASTRTLNYGYTF. The CDR3 DNA sequence: TGTGCCAGTACCAGGACACTGAACTATGGCTACACCTTC.

In this sample, this clone turned up once. The V and J genes are TRBV6-2 or TRBV6-3 and TRBJ1-5; weak D call: TRBD1 (6 bases). V was shortened by 4 bases and J by 4 bases, with 20 bases between the two germline ends. Per germline, CDR1 MNHEY and CDR2 SVGEGT. The CDR3 sequence is 17 residues long. The CDR3 sequence: CASSLRGAGTSNQPQHF. The CDR3, as DNA: TGTGCCAGCAGTTTGAGGGGGGCAGGGACTTCAAATCAGCCCCAGCATTTT.

The J gene is TRBJ1-3, the V gene TRBV10-1; TRBD1 might be the D (6 bases). V lost 7 bases to trimming and J lost 0 bases, with 10 bases between them. Germline assignment: CDR1 WNHNN and CDR2 SYGVQD (reference sequence). This CDR3 has 14 amino acids. The CDR3 reads CASTSGASGNTIYF. The CDR3 DNA is TGCGCCAGCACCTCAGGGGCCTCTGGAAACACCATATATTTT.

In DNA form, the CDR3 reads TGTGCCAGCAGTCTAGCGGGGGGAAACACAGATACGCAGTATTTT. Encoded protein: CASSLAGGNTDTQYF. V and J are TRBV7-9 and TRBJ2-3; 11 nucleotides line up with TRBD2. The CDR3 runs to 15 residues. V dropped 6 bases and J dropped 2; count of bases not matched to a gene: 4. CDR1 and CDR2 from the germline V gene are SEHNR and FQNEAQ (reference sequence).

V and J are TRBV14 and TRBJ1-1; 7 positions agree with TRBD1. This CDR3 has 17 residues. The V gene end was trimmed by 4 bases and the J gene end by 6 bases; junction bases not matched to a gene: 17. The germline gives CDR1 SGHDN, CDR2 FVKESK. CDR3 sequence (DNA): TGTGCCAGCAGCCCCCAGACAGGGACGGCGAAACGGTCTGAAGCTTTCTTT. As protein: CASSPQTGTAKRSEAFF.

The chain carries TRBV4-1 and TRBJ1-2; weak D call: TRBD1 (5 bases). Trimming shortened V by 0 bases and J by 2 bases, and 16 bases separated the two germline ends. CDR1 and CDR2 (germline): MGHRA, YSYEKL. CDR3 length: 17 residues. CDR3 DNA: TGCGCCAGCAGCCAAGATAAGGGGCGGGGAACAAACTATGGCTACACCTTC. This sequence encodes CASSQDKGRGTNYGYTF.

The gene calls are TRBV7-2 and TRBJ1-2; TRBD1 is a possible D gene (5 bases). The V and J ends lost 1 base and 4 bases respectively, with 10 bases between them. Per germline, CDR1 SGHTA and CDR2 FQGNSA. The CDR3 loop spans 14 amino acids. CDR3 bases: TGTGCCAGCAGCTTAGTTAGGGGAGCCTATGGCTACACCTTC. It encodes CASSLVRGAYGYTF.

The chain uses TRBV18 and TRBJ2-7, with D possibly TRBD2 on 7 matching bases. V was clipped by 2 bases and J by 5 bases, with 19 bases between them. The CDR3 consists of 16 residues. Germline V CDR1 and CDR2: KGHSH, LQKENI. As DNA, the CDR3 is TGTGCCAGCTCACCAACCCCTCTGGCGGGGGCGGACGAGCAGTACGTC. It is translated as CASSPTPLAGADEQYV.

The V gene is TRBV6-5, the J gene TRBJ2-2, with D possibly matching TRBD1 (6 bases). This CDR3 region has 15 residues. V lost 6 bases to trimming and J lost 4 bases, with 15 bases between them. The germline gives CDR1 MNHEY, CDR2 SVGAGI. The CDR3 here is CASSLRQALTGELFF. The CDR3 nucleotides are TGTGCCAGCAGCCTCAGACAGGCCCTCACCGGGGAGCTGTTTTTT.

This clone was picked up one time. V is TRBV10-1 and J is TRBJ1-1; 7 bases are a match to TRBD1. The CDR3 extends over 17 amino acids. V lost 2 bases, J lost 0 bases, and 9 bases stayed unmatched. Per germline, CDR1 WNHNN and CDR2 SYGVQD (reference sequence). The CDR3 is CASSERSLGQLNTEAFF. Written as DNA, the CDR3 is TGCGCCAGCAGTGAGCGTTCCCTGGGACAGCTGAACACTGAAGCTTTCTTT.

The rearrangement links TRBV28 to TRBJ1-2; 7 bases are shared with TRBD1. V was clipped by 3 bases and J by 2 bases; unmatched bases: 6. CDR1 MDHEN and CDR2 SYDVKM come from the germline V gene. The CDR3 length is 15 residues. Here the CDR3 reads CASSFPSTGNYGYTF. The DNA for the CDR3 is TGTGCCAGCAGTTTCCCCTCGACAGGGAACTATGGCTACACCTTC.

The V call is TRBV15, the J call TRBJ2-5; D is unresolved. The CDR3 runs 16 residues. Trimming took 1 base from V and 0 from J, leaving 12 bases between them. Germline V lookup: CDR1 LNHNV, CDR2 YYDKDF (reference sequence). CDR3 residues: CATSRGLGIYQETQYF. CDR3 in DNA: TGTGCCACCAGCAGAGGGTTAGGCATTTACCAAGAGACCCAGTACTTC.

This chain uses TRBV7-6 with TRBJ2-4; D is undetermined. The CDR3 is 13 amino acids. Looked up from germline, CDR1 is SGHVS and CDR2 is FNYEAQ. Trimming took off 1 base at V and 4 bases at J, with 5 bases between the two ends. CDR3 DNA sequence: TGTGCCAGCAGCTTAGACCAAAAAAACATTCAGTACTTC. It specifies CASSLDQKNIQYF.

The rearrangement joins TRBV7-6 to TRBJ1-4; D possibly corresponds to TRBD1 (5 bases). The CDR3 extends over 14 amino acids. Trimming took 5 bases from V and 12 from J, leaving 19 bases between them. Germline loops: CDR1 SGHVS, CDR2 FNYEAQ. CDR3 DNA: TGTGCCAGCAGCCCACCGGGGCTTTCGGATGAACTGTTTTTT. Translation gives CASSPPGLSDELFF.